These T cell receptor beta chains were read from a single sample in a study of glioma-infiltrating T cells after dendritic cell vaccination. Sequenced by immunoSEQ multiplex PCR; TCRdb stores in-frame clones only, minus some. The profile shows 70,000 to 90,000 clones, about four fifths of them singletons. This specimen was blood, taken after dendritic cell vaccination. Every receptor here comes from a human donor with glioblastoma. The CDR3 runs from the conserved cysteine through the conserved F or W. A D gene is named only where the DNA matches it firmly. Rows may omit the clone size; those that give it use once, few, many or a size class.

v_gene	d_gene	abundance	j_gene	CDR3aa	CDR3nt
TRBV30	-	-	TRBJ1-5	CAWSPGEYSNQPQHF	TGTGCCTGGAGTCCAGGGGAGTATAGCAATCAGCCCCAGCATTTT
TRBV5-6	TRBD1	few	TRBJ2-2	CASSSIWTGLNTGELFF	TGTGCCAGCAGCTCCATTTGGACAGGCTTGAACACCGGGGAGCTGTTTTTT
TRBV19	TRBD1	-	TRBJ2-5	CAISTGGGETQYF	TGTGCCATATCGACAGGGGGAGGAGAGACCCAGTACTTC
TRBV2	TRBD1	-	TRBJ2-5	CASSAGQGRQETQYF	TGTGCCAGCAGTGCGGGACAGGGGCGACAAGAGACCCAGTACTTC
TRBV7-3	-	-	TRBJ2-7	CASSSAPMAEQYF	TGTGCCAGCAGCTCTGCCCCGATGGCCGAGCAGTACTTC
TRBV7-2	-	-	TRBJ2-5	CASSLASVETQYF	TGTGCCAGCAGCTTAGCGTCGGTCGAGACCCAGTACTTC
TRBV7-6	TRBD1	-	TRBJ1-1	CASSQTTGVMTEAFF	TGTGCCAGCAGCCAGACGACAGGGGTTATGACTGAAGCTTTCTTT
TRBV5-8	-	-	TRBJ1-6	CASSLGSKAIRGNSPLHF	TGTGCCAGCAGCTTGGGAAGCAAGGCCATTAGGGGGAACTCACCCCTCCACTTT
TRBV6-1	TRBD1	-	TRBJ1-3	CASSETPGGRSRNTIYF	TGTGCCAGCAGTGAAACCCCAGGGGGCCGTTCGAGAAACACCATATATTTT
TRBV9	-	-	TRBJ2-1	CASSDRSGPYNEQFF	TGTGCCAGCAGTGACAGGTCAGGGCCTTACAATGAGCAGTTCTTC
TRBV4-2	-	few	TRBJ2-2	CASSQDRIRLTGELFF	TGTGCCAGCAGCCAAGATCGAATCAGGCTTACCGGGGAGCTGTTTTTT
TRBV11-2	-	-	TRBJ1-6	CASSLIRGGSPLHF	TGTGCCAGCAGCTTAATCAGGGGTGGCTCACCCCTCCACTTT
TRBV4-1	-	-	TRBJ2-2	CASTQQGSISGGGGELFF	TGCGCCAGCACCCAACAAGGCTCCATTAGTGGGGGCGGTGGGGAGCTGTTTTTT
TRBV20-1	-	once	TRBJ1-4	CSAWTQEKLFF	TGCAGTGCTTGGACACAGGAAAAACTGTTTTTT
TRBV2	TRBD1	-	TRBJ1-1	CASRLGQGKYEAFF	TGTGCCAGCAGGTTAGGACAGGGAAAATATGAAGCTTTCTTT
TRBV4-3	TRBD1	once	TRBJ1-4	CASSQADRGALEKLFF	TGCGCCAGCAGCCAGGCTGACAGGGGGGCGTTAGAAAAACTGTTTTTT
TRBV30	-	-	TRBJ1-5	CAWSQGYNQPQHF	TGTGCCTGGAGTCAGGGGTACAATCAGCCCCAGCATTTT
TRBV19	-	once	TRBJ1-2	CASTREGGYGYTF	TGTGCCAGTACCCGAGAGGGAGGATATGGCTACACCTTC
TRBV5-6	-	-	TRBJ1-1	CASSWGLQGTEAFF	TGTGCCAGCAGCTGGGGCCTCCAAGGTACTGAAGCTTTCTTT
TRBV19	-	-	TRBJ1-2	CASNGGNHYGYTF	TGTGCCAGTAACGGGGGAAACCATTATGGCTACACCTTC
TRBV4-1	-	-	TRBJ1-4	CASSQQLATNEKLFF	TGCGCCAGCAGCCAACAACTTGCAACTAATGAAAAACTGTTTTTT
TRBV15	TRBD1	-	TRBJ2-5	CATSRDRAGGETQYF	TGTGCCACCAGCAGAGATCGGGCAGGGGGAGAGACCCAGTACTTC
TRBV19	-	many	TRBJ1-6	CASSRIVAGESSYNSPLHF	TGTGCCAGTAGCCGGATCGTAGCGGGGGAGAGCTCCTATAATTCACCCCTCCACTTT
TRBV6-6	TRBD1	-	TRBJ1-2	CASSFHPGGSVGYTF	TGTGCCAGCAGTTTCCATCCAGGGGGATCGGTAGGCTACACCTTC
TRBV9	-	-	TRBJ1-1	CASSVGQANTEAFF	TGTGCCAGCAGCGTAGGTCAGGCGAACACTGAAGCTTTCTTT
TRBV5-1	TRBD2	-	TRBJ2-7	CASSLAASGGPEQYF	TGCGCCAGCAGCTTGGCAGCTAGCGGGGGTCCCGAGCAGTACTTC
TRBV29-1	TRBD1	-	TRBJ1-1	CSVEGGQGDKRTEAFF	TGCAGCGTTGAAGGGGGACAGGGCGACAAGCGGACTGAAGCTTTCTTT
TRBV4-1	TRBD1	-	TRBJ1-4	CASSLTQGSNEKLFF	TGCGCCAGCAGCCTGACACAGGGGTCTAATGAAAAACTGTTTTTT
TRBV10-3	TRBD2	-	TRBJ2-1	CAIRGTSGDNEQFF	TGTGCCATCAGGGGGACTAGCGGGGACAATGAGCAGTTCTTC
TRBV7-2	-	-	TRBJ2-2	CASSREFDIPELFF	TGTGCCAGCAGCCGAGAATTCGACATCCCGGAGCTGTTTTTT
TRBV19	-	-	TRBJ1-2	CASRQGHGYTF	TGTGCCAGTAGGCAGGGTCATGGCTACACCTTC
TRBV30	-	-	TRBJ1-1	CATRRRRTEAFF	TGTGCCACCCGGAGGCGACGAACTGAAGCTTTCTTT
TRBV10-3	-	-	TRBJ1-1	CATHGGGNAEAFF	TGTGCCACCCACGGGGGAGGAAACGCTGAAGCTTTCTTT
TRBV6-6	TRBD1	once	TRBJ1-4	CATNRGGRGEKLFF	TGTGCCACGAACAGGGGGGGCAGAGGGGAAAAACTGTTTTTT
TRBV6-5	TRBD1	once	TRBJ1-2	CASKRDRANYGYTF	TGTGCCAGCAAGAGGGACAGAGCTAACTATGGCTACACCTTC
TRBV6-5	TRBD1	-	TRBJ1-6	CASSLTGTADSPLHF	TGTGCCAGCAGTCTTACCGGGACAGCAGATTCACCCCTCCACTTT
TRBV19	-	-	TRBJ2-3	CASSPGHTDTQYF	TGTGCCAGTAGTCCTGGACACACAGATACGCAGTATTTT
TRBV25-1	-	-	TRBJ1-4	CASSEYGGTNEKLFF	TGTGCCAGCAGTGAATACGGGGGAACTAATGAAAAACTGTTTTTT
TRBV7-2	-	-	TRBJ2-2	CASSLDYRVSGELFF	TGTGCCAGCAGCTTAGATTACAGGGTTTCCGGGGAGCTGTTTTTT
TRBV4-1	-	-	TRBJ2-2	CASSQANRRNTGELFF	TGCGCCAGCAGCCAAGCTAACAGGCGGAACACCGGGGAGCTGTTTTTT
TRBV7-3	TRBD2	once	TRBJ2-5	CASSLAGSQETQYF	TGTGCCAGCAGTCTAGCGGGGTCCCAAGAGACCCAGTACTTC
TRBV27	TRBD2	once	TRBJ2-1	CASSYLAGGASSYNEQFF	TGTGCCAGCAGTTACCTAGCGGGGGGGGCCAGCTCCTACAATGAGCAGTTCTTC
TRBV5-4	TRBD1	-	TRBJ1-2	CASSRPGQGARVYGYTF	TGTGCCAGCAGCCGACCGGGACAGGGGGCGCGGGTCTATGGCTACACCTTC
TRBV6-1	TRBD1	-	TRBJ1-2	CASTPKQGAYGYTF	TGTGCCAGCACCCCGAAACAGGGGGCATATGGCTACACCTTC
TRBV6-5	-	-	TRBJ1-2	CASKGGFRGYTF	TGTGCCAGCAAAGGCGGTTTTAGGGGCTACACCTTC